What follows are 16 T cell receptor beta chains derived from one specimen sequenced in a study of Ad26.COV2.S vaccination and SARS-CoV-2 variants. Regarding treatment: around 19 received Ad26.COV2.S at low or high dose, single or two shots; 5 received placebo; per-sample allocation not given. Specimen acquisition occurred on day 63 following the initial vaccine or placebo injection. The protocol was immunoSEQ multiplex PCR, while the TCRdb copy is restricted to in-frame clones and leaves out a portion. The sample has 380,000 or so clones, about 87% seen once; the top ten hold 6.4%. Specimen: peripheral blood, collected in a trial of Ad26.COV2.S vaccine versus placebo. These receptors all come from a person between 18 and 65 years old who received the Ad26.COV2.S COVID-19 vaccine or a placebo.

A word on this clone: One end of the junction varies from germline; a read error may be responsible. The chain has TRBV18 and TRBJ1-1; 8 bases line up with TRBD1. The CDR3 length is 15 residues. The germline CDR1 and CDR2 sequences are KGHSH and LQKENI. CDR3 sequence reads: CASSIIPGQETKAFF. Here the CDR3 DNA reads TGTGCCAGCTCAATTATACCGGGACAGGAAACTAAAGCCTTCTTT.

This chain connects TRBV4-3 to TRBJ2-7; possibly TRBD2 for D (5 bases). The CDR3 runs 15 residues. Germline loops: CDR1 LGHNA, CDR2 YSLEER. V was trimmed by 0 bases and J by 2 bases, leaving 11 bases between them. CDR3 sequence (DNA): TGCGCCAGCAGCCAAGAGGAGGCGGAGCCCTACGAGCAGTACTTC. It yields the protein CASSQEEAEPYEQYF.

The chain recombines TRBV4-2 with TRBJ1-2; perhaps TRBD1 as D (6 bases). Trimming pared 2 bases from V and 3 bases from J, leaving 13 bases between. The CDR3 has 15 residues. Germline CDR1 is LGHNA and CDR2 is YNFKEQ. In DNA, the CDR3 is TGTGCCAGCAGCCAAACGGGACACGGAGACTATGGCTACACCTTC. Amino acid sequence: CASSQTGHGDYGYTF.

The CDR3 sequence is CASNEPGTILEDEQYF. CDR3 nucleotide sequence: TGTGCCAGCAACGAACCCGGGACAATTTTAGAGGACGAGCAGTACTTC. V gene TRBV7-2 combines with J gene TRBJ2-7; a possible D gene is TRBD1 (6 bases). The V end was cut by 7 bases, the J end by 5 bases, with 24 bases between. Germline V lookup: CDR1 SGHTA, CDR2 FQGNSA. The CDR3 sequence is 16 residues long.

With respect to this clone: Different DNA sequences within this sample yield the same CDR3. The chain uses TRBV2 and TRBJ1-5; 8 positions agree with TRBD1. The CDR3 contains 15 residues. CDR1 and CDR2 (germline): SNHLY, FYNNEI. After removal of 1 base from V and 1 base from J, the junction contained 0 bases not matched to a gene. CDR3 sequence: CASSEGTGSNQPQHF. The CDR3 region has the DNA TGTGCCAGCAGTGAAGGGACAGGGAGCAATCAGCCCCAGCATTTT.

This clone was observed a single time. CDR3 DNA sequence: TGTGCCAGCAGCCCGCTCATGGGGGCCACTGGAAACACCATATATTTT. It codes for CASSPLMGATGNTIYF. This sequence joins TRBV3-1 (or the pseudogene TRBV3-2) and TRBJ1-3; a possible D gene is TRBD1 (6 bases). This CDR3 has 16 residues. Germline values: CDR1 LGHDT, CDR2 YNNKEL (reference sequence). Trimming shortened V by 4 bases and J by 2 bases, and 15 bases separated the two germline ends.

J is TRBJ1-5 and V is TRBV7-2; no firm D call. The CDR3 extends over 12 amino acids. Trimming took off 5 bases at V and 4 bases at J, with 6 bases between the two ends. Looked up from germline, CDR1 is SGHTA and CDR2 is FQGNSA. DNA of the CDR3: TGTGCCAGCAGCGGGTCTAATCAGCCCCAGCATTTT. This codes for CASSGSNQPQHF. Full variable domain (rest looked up from reference TRBV7-2 and TRBJ1-5): GAGVSQSPSNKVTEKGKDVELRCDPISGHTALYWYRQSLGQGLEFLIYFQGNSAPDKSGLPSDRFSAERTGGSVSTLTIQRTQQEDSAVYLCASSGSNQPQHFGDGTRLSIL.

The chain uses TRBV7-3 and TRBJ2-1, with a possible D match to TRBD2 (5 bases). V was trimmed by 5 bases and J by 7 bases, leaving 12 bases between them. Germline assignment: CDR1 SGHTA and CDR2 FQGTGA. The CDR3 is made up of 13 amino acids. In DNA form, the CDR3 reads TGTGCCAGCAGCCCCTCTGGAGGAAATGAGCAGTTCTTC. Protein: CASSPSGGNEQFF.

Written as DNA, the CDR3 is TGTGCCAGCAGTCCCGGGTGGAGGACTGATACGCAGTATTTT. It specifies CASSPGWRTDTQYF. The chain is built from TRBV28 and TRBJ2-3, with a tentative D call TRBD2 (5 bases). The germline gives CDR1 MDHEN, CDR2 SYDVKM. CDR3 size: 14 residues. Trimming removed 5 bases at V and 6 bases at J, with 15 bases between.

This chain links TRBV9 with TRBJ1-5; D is unresolved. CDR1 and CDR2 from the germline V gene are SGDLS and YYNGEE. V was clipped by 0 bases and J by 7 bases, with 11 bases between them. CDR3 length: 14 amino acids. The CDR3 loop reads CASSVDGREQPQHF. The CDR3 DNA sequence: TGTGCCAGCAGCGTAGATGGGAGGGAACAGCCCCAGCATTTT.

This rearrangement joins TRBV18 to TRBJ2-2; 10 nucleotides line up with TRBD1. V was pared by 4 bases and J by 1 base, with 3 bases of the junction left unmatched. This CDR3 comprises 16 residues. Germline loops: CDR1 KGHSH, CDR2 LQKENI. CDR3 region: CASSLRTGGNTGELFF. CDR3 DNA sequence: TGTGCCAGCTCACTCCGGACAGGGGGGAACACCGGGGAGCTGTTTTTT.

This chain joins TRBV5-1 and TRBJ2-1, with a tentative D call TRBD1 (5 bases). The CDR3 extends over 15 amino acids. Germline V lookup: CDR1 SGHRS, CDR2 YFSETQ. Trimming removed 4 bases at V and 3 bases at J, with 14 bases between. Here the CDR3 DNA reads TGCGCCAGCAGCGCAAATGTAGGGGACTACAATGAGCAGTTCTTC. Translated: CASSANVGDYNEQFF.

The chain is built from TRBV30 and TRBJ1-1; tentatively, D is TRBD1 (5 bases). Per the germline V gene, CDR1 is GTSNPN and CDR2 is SVGIG (reference sequence). V lost 8 bases to trimming and J lost 4 bases, with 14 bases between them. This CDR3 comprises 12 residues. The CDR3 is CAGREGPTEAFF. CDR3 sequence (DNA): TGTGCCGGGCGGGAGGGGCCCACTGAAGCTTTCTTT.

The J gene is TRBJ2-1, the V gene TRBV18; 7 nucleotides match TRBD2. The CDR3 contains 16 residues. V was pared by 4 bases and J by 0 bases, with 6 bases of the junction left unmatched. Germline-derived CDR1 and CDR2 are KGHSH and LQKENI. The CDR3 sequence is CASSLASGSSYNEQFF. The CDR3 DNA is TGTGCCAGCTCACTGGCTAGCGGAAGCTCCTACAATGAGCAGTTCTTC.

The rearrangement links TRBV5-1 to TRBJ1-6; 7 bases are shared with TRBD1. V shed 2 bases and J 6 bases; nucleotides not matched to a gene: 2. Germline CDR1 reads SGHRS; CDR2 reads YFSETQ. The CDR3 has 14 residues. DNA for the CDR3: TGCGCCAGCAGCTTCGGACAGGTTAATTCACCCCTCCACTTT. Its translation: CASSFGQVNSPLHF.

The genes are TRBV3-1 (or the pseudogene TRBV3-2) and TRBJ2-7; D might be TRBD2 (5 bases). Germline V CDR1 and CDR2: LGHDT, YNNKEL (reference sequence). This CDR3 contains 16 residues. Trimming took 1 base from V and 4 from J, leaving 17 bases between them. CDR3 sequence: CASSQGPPAVGYEQYF. The CDR3 coding sequence is TGTGCCAGCAGCCAAGGCCCGCCAGCGGTGGGTTACGAGCAGTACTTC.